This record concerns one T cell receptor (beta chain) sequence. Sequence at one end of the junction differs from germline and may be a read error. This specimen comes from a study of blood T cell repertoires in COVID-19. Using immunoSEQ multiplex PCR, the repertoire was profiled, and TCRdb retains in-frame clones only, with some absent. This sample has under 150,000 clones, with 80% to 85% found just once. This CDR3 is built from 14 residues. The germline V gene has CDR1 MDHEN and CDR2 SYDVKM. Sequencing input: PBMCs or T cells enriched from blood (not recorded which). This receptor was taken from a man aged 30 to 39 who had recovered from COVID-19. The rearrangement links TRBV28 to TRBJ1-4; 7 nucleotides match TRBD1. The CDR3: CASRTGTAKEKLFF. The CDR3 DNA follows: TGTGCCAGCAGAACCGGGACAGCTAAAGAAAAACTGTTTTTT.